The rows below give T cell receptor beta chains drawn from one sample of a study of blood T cell repertoires in COVID-19. Produced via immunoSEQ multiplex PCR; TCRdb's table is partial and in-frame only. The sample consists of about 69,000 clones, roughly 80% of them appearing once. The sample was peripheral blood. All receptors come from a man in his 60s with acute or convalescent COVID-19. CDR3s include the opening cysteine and the closing phenylalanine or tryptophan.

CDR3aa,j_gene,v_gene
CASSPPQVGAYNEQFF,TRBJ2-1,TRBV18
CASSHGGNYGYTF,TRBJ1-2,TRBV6-4
CASSFGGTDNSPLHF,TRBJ1-6,TRBV7-6
CASSTFWGELNTEAFF,TRBJ1-1,TRBV5-6
CASSEYRRGRNYGYTF,TRBJ1-2,TRBV25-1
CASSHLPDRGRGGGYTF,TRBJ1-2,TRBV14
CASSGDIYTGELFF,TRBJ2-2,TRBV19
CASSQGVGSYNEQFF,TRBJ2-1,TRBV6-5
CASSRGLGSTDTQYF,TRBJ2-3,TRBV6-5
CASSPPTGINEAFF,TRBJ1-1,TRBV18
CASSDTGNYEQYF,TRBJ2-7,TRBV6-1
CASTFRDSLNEKLFF,TRBJ1-4,TRBV4-1
CASKTYLPLLQGLSGSETQYF,TRBJ2-5,TRBV2
CSVGVAGSNSNQPQHF,TRBJ1-5,TRBV29-1
CSVGPRPAQLTSSYNEQFF,TRBJ2-1,TRBV29-1
CASSLGQANTEAFF,TRBJ1-1,TRBV7-3
CASSNSGTGYSPLHF,TRBJ1-6,TRBV7-3
CATSPRGGADTQYF,TRBJ2-3,TRBV24-1
CASSLGQGGTDTQYF,TRBJ2-3,TRBV5-1
CASSYSGQGSYEQYF,TRBJ2-7,TRBV6-5
CASSSWDSQETQYF,TRBJ2-5,TRBV6-2/TRBV6-3
CASSLRLAWGTRGTGELFF,TRBJ2-2,TRBV7-9
CASSSIAISGGATGELFF,TRBJ2-2,TRBV5-6
CASTQGGGLYNEQFF,TRBJ2-1,TRBV27
CASSPGLPGDSPLHF,TRBJ1-6,TRBV5-1
CATQGQPNYGYTF,TRBJ1-2,TRBV10-3
CASSVTGDYGYTF,TRBJ1-2,TRBV7-2
CASSFRGTDTQYF,TRBJ2-3,TRBV7-2
CASSVTSGVGTDTQYF,TRBJ2-3,TRBV19
CASSSPLLDTQYF,TRBJ2-3,TRBV9
CASREVQGPYEQYF,TRBJ2-7,TRBV6-1
CASSLQTGSPNYGYTF,TRBJ1-2,TRBV7-2
CASGPDAFSPADGYTF,TRBJ1-2,TRBV12-5
CASSPLGVDQPQHF,TRBJ1-5,TRBV16
CASSPQRDSFFMNTEAFF,TRBJ1-1,TRBV18
CASSLTGKNQPQHF,TRBJ1-5,TRBV13
CASSLQGAVTEAFF,TRBJ1-1,TRBV7-3
CASSLAGQPNTEAFF,TRBJ1-1,TRBV7-2
CASSLMGPAETQYF,TRBJ2-5,TRBV5-1
CATSRGPGDGYTF,TRBJ1-2,TRBV15
CASSQSSYNSPLHF,TRBJ1-6,TRBV19
CASSLPPGQGRYGYTF,TRBJ1-2,TRBV28
CASSLEKGTGVYSNQPQHF,TRBJ1-5,TRBV5-8
CASSPQVHLAGTDTQYF,TRBJ2-3,TRBV7-2
CASSPGLARYEQYF,TRBJ2-7,TRBV3-1/TRBV3-2
CASSQFGQGNEQFF,TRBJ2-1,TRBV4-3